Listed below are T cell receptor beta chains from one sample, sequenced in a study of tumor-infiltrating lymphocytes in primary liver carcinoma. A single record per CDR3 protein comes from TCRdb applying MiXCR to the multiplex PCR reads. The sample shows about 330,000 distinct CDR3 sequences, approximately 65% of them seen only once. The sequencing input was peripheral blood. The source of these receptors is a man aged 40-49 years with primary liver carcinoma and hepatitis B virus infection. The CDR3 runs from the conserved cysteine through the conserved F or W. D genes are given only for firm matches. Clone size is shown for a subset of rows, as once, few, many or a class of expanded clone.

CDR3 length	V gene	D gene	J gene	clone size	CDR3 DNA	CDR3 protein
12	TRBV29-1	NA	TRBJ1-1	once	TGCAGCATGAGGGTTGGGAACATTGAAGCGTTCTTT	CSMRVGNIEAFF
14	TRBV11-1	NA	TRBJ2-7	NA	TGTGCCAGCAGCATCCGGGCCTTCTCCTACGAGCAGTACTTC	CASSIRAFSYEQYF
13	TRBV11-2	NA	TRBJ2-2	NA	TGTGCCAGCAGCTCAAGGGATTCCGGGGAGCTGTTCTTT	CASSSRDSGELFF
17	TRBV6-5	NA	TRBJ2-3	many	TGTGCCAGCAGCCGCGAAGCCACTAGCTCCAGCACAGATACGCAGTATTTT	CASSREATSSSTDTQYF
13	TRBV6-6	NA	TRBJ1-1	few	TGTGCCAGCAGTCTCCGACAGAACACTGAAGCTTTCTTT	CASSLRQNTEAFF
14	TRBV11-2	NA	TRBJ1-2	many	TGTGCCAGCAGCCCAGGTTTAAGGAGCAATGGCTACACCTTC	CASSPGLRSNGYTF
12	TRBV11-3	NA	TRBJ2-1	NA	TGTGCCAGCAGTTTCGATACGGGAGCGCGGTTCTTC	CASSFDTGARFF
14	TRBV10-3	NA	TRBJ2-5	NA	TGTGTCATCAGTGAGTCGAATAGCTTAGAGACCCAGTACTTC	CVISESNSLETQYF
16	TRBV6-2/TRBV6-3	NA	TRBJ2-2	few	TGTGCCAGCAGACCGCCGGGGGCGCAGAACACCGGGGAGCTGTTTTTT	CASRPPGAQNTGELFF
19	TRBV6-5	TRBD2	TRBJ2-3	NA	TGTGCCAGCAGTTACAGCGGACTAGCGGGAGGTGGAGGCACAGATATGCAGTATTTT	CASSYSGLAGGGGTDMQYF
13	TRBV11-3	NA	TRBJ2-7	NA	TGTGCCGGCAGCTTTAAGGAGGGCTCCGAGCAGTACTTC	CAGSFKEGSEQYF
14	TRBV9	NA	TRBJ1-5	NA	TGTGCCAGCAGCGTAGGGGGGGGGAATCAGCCCCAGCATTTT	CASSVGGGNQPQHF
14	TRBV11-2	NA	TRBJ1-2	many	TGTGCCAGCAGCAAACAGGAAGACCTCTATGGCTACACCTTC	CASSKQEDLYGYTF
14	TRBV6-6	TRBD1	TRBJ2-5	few	TGTGCCAGCAGTTCTACGACAGGGGGTGAGACCCAGTACTTC	CASSSTTGGETQYF
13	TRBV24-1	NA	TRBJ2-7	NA	TGTGCCACCAGTGATCCGCAGGGCTTTGAGCAGTACTTC	CATSDPQGFEQYF